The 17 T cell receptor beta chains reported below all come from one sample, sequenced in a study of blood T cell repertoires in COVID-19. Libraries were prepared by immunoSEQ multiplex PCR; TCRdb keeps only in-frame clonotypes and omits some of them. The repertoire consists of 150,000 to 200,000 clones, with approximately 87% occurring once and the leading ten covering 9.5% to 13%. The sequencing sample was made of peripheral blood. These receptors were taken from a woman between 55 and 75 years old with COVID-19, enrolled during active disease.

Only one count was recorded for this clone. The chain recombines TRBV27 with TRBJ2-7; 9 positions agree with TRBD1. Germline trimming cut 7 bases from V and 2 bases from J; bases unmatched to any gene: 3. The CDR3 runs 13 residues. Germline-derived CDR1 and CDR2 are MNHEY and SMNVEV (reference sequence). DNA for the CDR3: TGTGCCAGCACCCGGACAGGGGCCTACGAGCAGTACTTC. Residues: CASTRTGAYEQYF.

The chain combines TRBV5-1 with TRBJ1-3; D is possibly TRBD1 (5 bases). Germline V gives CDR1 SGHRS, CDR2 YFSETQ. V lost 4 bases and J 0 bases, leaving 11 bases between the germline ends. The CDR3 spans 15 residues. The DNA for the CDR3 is TGCGCCAGCAGCCCGGGACTTACCTCTGGAAACACCATATATTTT. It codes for CASSPGLTSGNTIYF.

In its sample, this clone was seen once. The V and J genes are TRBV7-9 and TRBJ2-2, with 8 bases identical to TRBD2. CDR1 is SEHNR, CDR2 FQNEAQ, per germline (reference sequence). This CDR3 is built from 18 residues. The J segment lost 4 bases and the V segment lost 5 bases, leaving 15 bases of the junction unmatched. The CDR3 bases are TGTGCCAGCAGCGCTCAAGCGGGAGATGATCTGGGCACCGGGGAGCTGTTTTTT. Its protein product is CASSAQAGDDLGTGELFF.

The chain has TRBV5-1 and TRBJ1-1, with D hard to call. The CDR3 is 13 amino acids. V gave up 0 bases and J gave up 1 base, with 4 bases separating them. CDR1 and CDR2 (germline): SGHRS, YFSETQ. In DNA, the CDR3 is TGCGCCAGCAGCTTGGACAGGAACACTGAAGCTTTCTTT. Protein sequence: CASSLDRNTEAFF.

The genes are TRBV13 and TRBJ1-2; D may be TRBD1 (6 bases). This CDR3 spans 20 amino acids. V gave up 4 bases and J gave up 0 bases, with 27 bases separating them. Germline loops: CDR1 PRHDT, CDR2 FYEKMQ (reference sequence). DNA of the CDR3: TGTGCCAGCAGCTCGAACATACTAATGGGGGCAAGGGGCCCTAACTATGGCTACACCTTC. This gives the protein CASSSNILMGARGPNYGYTF.

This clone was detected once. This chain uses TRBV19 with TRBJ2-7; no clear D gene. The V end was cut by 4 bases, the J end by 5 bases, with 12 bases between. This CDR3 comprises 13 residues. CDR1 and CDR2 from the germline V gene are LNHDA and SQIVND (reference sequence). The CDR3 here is CASSNSGWDEQYF. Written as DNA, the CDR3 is TGTGCCAGTAGTAACAGTGGTTGGGACGAGCAGTACTTC.

The CDR3 is CASMGRGGLSPQHF. CDR3 nucleotides: TGTGCCAGTATGGGGAGAGGGGGCCTCTCCCCCCAGCATTTT. V and J are TRBV19 and TRBJ1-5; 7 bases line up with TRBD1. The germline gives CDR1 LNHDA, CDR2 SQIVND (reference sequence). The V gene end was trimmed by 7 bases and the J gene end by 10 bases; junction bases not matched to a gene: 13. This CDR3 spans 14 amino acids.

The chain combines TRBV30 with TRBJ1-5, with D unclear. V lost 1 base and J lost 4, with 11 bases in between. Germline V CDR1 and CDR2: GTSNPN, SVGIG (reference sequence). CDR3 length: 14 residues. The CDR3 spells CAWSASGLNQPQHF. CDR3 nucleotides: TGTGCCTGGAGTGCCTCGGGATTAAATCAGCCCCAGCATTTT.

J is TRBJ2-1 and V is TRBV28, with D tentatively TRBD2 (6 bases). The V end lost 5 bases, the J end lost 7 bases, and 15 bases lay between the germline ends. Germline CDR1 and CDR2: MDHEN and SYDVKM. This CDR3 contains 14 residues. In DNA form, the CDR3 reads TGTGCCAGCAGTCCCCGGGACTTCGGGAATGAGCAGTTCTTC. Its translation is CASSPRDFGNEQFF. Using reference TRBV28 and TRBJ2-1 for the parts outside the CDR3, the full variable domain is DVKVTQSSRYLVKRTGEKVFLECVQDMDHENMFWYRQDPGLGLRLIYFSYDVKMKEKGDIPEGYSVSREKKERFSLILESASTNQTSMYLCASSPRDFGNEQFFGPGTRLTVL.

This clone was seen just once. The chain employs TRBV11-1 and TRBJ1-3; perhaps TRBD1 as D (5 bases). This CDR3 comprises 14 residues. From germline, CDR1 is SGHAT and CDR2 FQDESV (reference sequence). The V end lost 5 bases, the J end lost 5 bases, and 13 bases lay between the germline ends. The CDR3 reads CASSHAGNRNTIYF. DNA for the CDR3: TGTGCCAGCAGCCACGCAGGGAACAGAAACACCATATATTTT. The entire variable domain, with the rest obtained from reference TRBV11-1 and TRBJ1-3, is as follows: EAEVAQSPRYKITEKSQAVAFWCDPISGHATLYWYRQILGQGPELLVQFQDESVVDDSQLPKDRFSAERLKGVDSTLKIQPAELGDSAMYLCASSHAGNRNTIYFGEGSWLTVV.

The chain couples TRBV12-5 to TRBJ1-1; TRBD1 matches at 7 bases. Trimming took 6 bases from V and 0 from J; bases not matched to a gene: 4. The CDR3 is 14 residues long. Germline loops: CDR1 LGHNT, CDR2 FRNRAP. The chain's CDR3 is CASGLGTVNTEAFF. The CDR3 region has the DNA TGTGCTAGTGGACTCGGGACAGTGAACACTGAAGCTTTCTTT.

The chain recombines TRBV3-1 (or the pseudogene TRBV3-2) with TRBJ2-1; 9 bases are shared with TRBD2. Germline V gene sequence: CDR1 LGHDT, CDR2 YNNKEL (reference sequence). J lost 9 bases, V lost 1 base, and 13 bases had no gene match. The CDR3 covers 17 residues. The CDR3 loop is CASSQGLRSSGSLEQFF. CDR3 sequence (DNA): TGTGCCAGCAGCCAAGGCCTGAGGAGTAGCGGGAGCCTTGAGCAGTTCTTC.

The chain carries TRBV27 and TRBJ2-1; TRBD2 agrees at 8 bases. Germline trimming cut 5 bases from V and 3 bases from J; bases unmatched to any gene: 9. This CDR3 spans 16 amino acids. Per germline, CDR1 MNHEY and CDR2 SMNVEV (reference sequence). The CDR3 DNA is TGTGCCAGCAGTCGGACTAGCTCTGGGCTCTACAATGAGCAGTTCTTC. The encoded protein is CASSRTSSGLYNEQFF.

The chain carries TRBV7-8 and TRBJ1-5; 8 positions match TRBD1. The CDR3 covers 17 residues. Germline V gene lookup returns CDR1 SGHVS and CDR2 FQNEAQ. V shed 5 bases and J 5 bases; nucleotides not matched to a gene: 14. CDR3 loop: CASSPYETGVRHQPQHF. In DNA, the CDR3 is TGTGCCAGCAGCCCGTACGAGACAGGGGTTCGTCATCAGCCCCAGCATTTT.

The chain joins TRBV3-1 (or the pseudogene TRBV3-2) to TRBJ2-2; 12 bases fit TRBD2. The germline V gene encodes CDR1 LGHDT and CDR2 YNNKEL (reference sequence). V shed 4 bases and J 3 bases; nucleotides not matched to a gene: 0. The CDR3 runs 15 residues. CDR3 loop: CASSPSGRDTGELFF. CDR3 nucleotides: TGTGCCAGCAGCCCTAGCGGGAGGGACACCGGGGAGCTGTTTTTT.

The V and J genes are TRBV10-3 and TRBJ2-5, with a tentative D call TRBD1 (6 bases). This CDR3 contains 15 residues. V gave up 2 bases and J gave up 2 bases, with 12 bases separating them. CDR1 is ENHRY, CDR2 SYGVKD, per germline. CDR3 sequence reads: CAISEPGQPQETQYF. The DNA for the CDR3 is TGTGCCATCAGTGAGCCCGGACAGCCTCAAGAGACCCAGTACTTC.

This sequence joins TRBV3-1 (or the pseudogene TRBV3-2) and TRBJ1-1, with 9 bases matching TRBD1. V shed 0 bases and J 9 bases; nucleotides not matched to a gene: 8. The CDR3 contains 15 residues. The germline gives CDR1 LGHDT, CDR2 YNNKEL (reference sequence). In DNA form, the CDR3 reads TGTGCCAGCAGCCAAGAAACAGGGGGCTTGGGGAAAGCTTTCTTT. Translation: CASSQETGGLGKAFF.